These 19 T cell receptor beta chains came from one sample sequenced in a study of metastatic and nonmetastatic thyroid tumors. TCRdb reassembled clones from the PCR reads with MiXCR. The table includes around 45,000 clones, about 3.3% detected once. Among the patients, none had received any treatment before thyroid surgery. Sequenced sample: blood. All receptors come from a female donor with papillary thyroid cancer or a benign thyroid nodule (not recorded which). Some clones in this sample may be carry-over from other donors' samples.

Turning to this clone: The junction shows a germline mismatch at one end, possibly a read error. This chain connects TRBV9 to TRBJ1-2; D not certain. The CDR3 has 15 amino acids. Looked up from germline, CDR1 is SGDLS and CDR2 is YYNGEE. CDR3 sequence (DNA): TGTGCCAGAAGCGTTCCAATCAGCGGGATTGGAGGCTACACCTTC. Translated: CARSVPISGIGGYTF.

The chain couples TRBV12-3 or TRBV12-4 to TRBJ2-1, with D possibly matching TRBD2 (5 bases). The CDR3 spans 17 residues. V gave up 2 bases and J gave up 0 bases, with 14 bases separating them. CDR3 nucleotides: TGTGCCAGCAGTTTAAAGGCACGGGGTCACTCCTACAATGAGCAGTTCTTC. It codes for CASSLKARGHSYNEQFF.

The chain has TRBV6-1 and TRBJ1-1, with D perhaps matching TRBD1 (6 bases). Per the germline V gene, CDR1 is MNHNS and CDR2 is SASEGT. Between the trimmed V and J ends, which lost 6 bases and 4 bases, there was a span of 15 bases. This CDR3 has 14 residues. CDR3 residues: CASSPIDRSTEAFF. Written as DNA, the CDR3 is TGTGCCAGCAGCCCTATTGACAGGAGCACTGAAGCTTTCTTT.

This clone was counted ten times or more. This rearrangement joins TRBV4-2 to TRBJ2-5, with TRBD2 as a possible D gene (9 bases). The CDR3 extends over 17 amino acids. Per the germline V gene, CDR1 is LGHNA and CDR2 is YNFKEQ. The V end lost 0 bases, the J end lost 4 bases, and 18 bases lay between the germline ends. CDR3 residues: CASSQEAGGQGRETQYF. In DNA, the CDR3 is TGTGCCAGCAGCCAAGAAGCGGGAGGACAGGGACGAGAGACCCAGTACTTC.

This clone was counted ten times or more. V usage is TRBV30 and J usage is TRBJ1-1; unclear D gene. Per the germline V gene, CDR1 is GTSNPN and CDR2 is SVGIG (reference sequence). This CDR3 has 17 amino acids. The germline V and J ends were trimmed by 2 bases and 0 bases, with 19 bases remaining between them. The CDR3 region is CAWSPVGTDSVNTEAFF. For the CDR3, the DNA is TGTGCCTGGAGTCCCGTAGGTACAGATTCGGTGAACACTGAAGCTTTCTTT. Together with reference TRBV30 and TRBJ1-1, the CDR3 gives the full variable domain: SQTIHQWPATLVQPVGSPLSLECTVEGTSNPNLYWYRQAAGRGLQLLFYSVGIGQISSEVPQNLSASRPQDRQFILSSKKLLLSDSGFYLCAWSPVGTDSVNTEAFFGQGTRLTVV.

By frequency in the sample, this clone is medium-sized (0.01 to 0.1%). The chain joins TRBV30 to TRBJ1-2; 7 bases agree with TRBD1. The CDR3 is made up of 13 amino acids. CDR1 is GTSNPN, CDR2 SVGIG, per germline (reference sequence). After removal of 2 bases from V and 5 bases from J, the junction contained 5 bases not matched to a gene. The CDR3 protein is CAWSTTGPYGYTF. CDR3 bases: TGTGCCTGGAGTACGACAGGGCCTTATGGCTACACCTTC. The entire variable domain, with the rest obtained from reference TRBV30 and TRBJ1-2, is as follows: SQTIHQWPATLVQPVGSPLSLECTVEGTSNPNLYWYRQAAGRGLQLLFYSVGIGQISSEVPQNLSASRPQDRQFILSSKKLLLSDSGFYLCAWSTTGPYGYTFGSGTRLTVV.

This clone was seen at least ten times. The V and J genes are TRBV29-1 and TRBJ1-1; perhaps TRBD1 as D (5 bases). The CDR3 is 14 amino acids. Deletions cut 1 base from V and 4 bases from J, with 13 bases between. The germline V gene has CDR1 SQVTM and CDR2 ANQGSEA. CDR3 region: CSVEVSQGATEAFF. The CDR3 DNA sequence: TGCAGCGTTGAAGTAAGTCAAGGGGCCACTGAAGCTTTCTTT. Drawing the rest from reference TRBV29-1 and TRBJ1-1, the complete variable domain is SAVISQKPSRDICQRGTSLTIQCQVDSQVTMMFWYRQQPGQSLTLIATANQGSEATYESGFVIDKFPISRPNLTFSTLTVSNMSPEDSSIYLCSVEVSQGATEAFFGQGTRLTVV.

There are many counts of this clone. The chain combines TRBV5-1 with TRBJ2-7; 14 nucleotides align to TRBD2. CDR1 is SGHRS, CDR2 YFSETQ, per germline. V dropped 7 bases and J dropped 6; count of bases not matched to a gene: 18. The CDR3 contains 18 residues. The CDR3, as DNA: TGCGCCAGCCGCGGTAGGACTAGCGGGAGGTCTTTGATACGCGAGCAGTACTTC. This gives the protein CASRGRTSGRSLIREQYF.

This clone was recorded many times. This chain connects TRBV11-3 to TRBJ1-6, with 7 positions matching TRBD1. Germline V gene data show CDR1 as SGHNT and CDR2 as YENEEA. This CDR3 has 15 residues. V was pared by 5 bases and J by 4 bases, with 5 bases of the junction left unmatched. The CDR3 DNA reads TGTGCCAGCAGCAACTCGGGACAGTATAATTCACCCCTCCACTTT. It specifies CASSNSGQYNSPLHF. Full variable domain (rest looked up from reference TRBV11-3 and TRBJ1-6): EAGVVQSPRYKIIEKKQPVAFWCNPISGHNTLYWYLQNLGQGPELLIRYENEEAVDDSQLPKDRFSAERLKGVDSTLKIQPAELGDSAVYLCASSNSGQYNSPLHFGNGTRLTVT.

This clone appeared many times. The V call is TRBV6-4, the J call TRBJ2-1; D gene uncertain. The V gene lost 8 bases and the J gene lost 7 bases, with 15 bases spanning the gap. This CDR3 spans 13 amino acids. In germline, CDR1 is MRHNA, CDR2 SNTAGT. The CDR3 DNA sequence: TGTGCCAGCTGGGATCCCACTTCGAATGAGCAGTTCTTC. This translates into CASWDPTSNEQFF.

The chain recombines TRBV6-4 with TRBJ1-1, with D unclear. The CDR3 contains 11 residues. Trimming took off 7 bases at V and 3 bases at J, with 6 bases between the two ends. Germline V gene data show CDR1 as MRHNA and CDR2 as SNTAGT. CDR3 DNA sequence: TGTGCCAGCACTCTGGACACTGAAGCTTTCTTT. Translation: CASTLDTEAFF.

Ten or more counts support this clone. The V gene is TRBV27, the J gene TRBJ1-1; D gene uncertain. The CDR3 has 14 residues. Trimming left V 8 bases short and J 1 base short, with 14 bases between. Germline V CDR1 and CDR2: MNHEY, SMNVEV (reference sequence). This chain's CDR3 is CASSYQRQNTEAFF. CDR3 DNA sequence: TGTGCCAGCTCCTATCAAAGACAGAACACTGAAGCTTTCTTT.

This clone has more than one count but fewer than ten. The J gene is TRBJ1-6, the V gene TRBV28; D ambiguous. CDR3 length: 12 amino acids. Germline V lookup: CDR1 MDHEN, CDR2 SYDVKM. Trimming removed 2 bases at V and 12 bases at J, with 8 bases between. CDR3 residues: CASSLPRGPLHF. The DNA for the CDR3 is TGTGCCAGCAGTTTACCGCGAGGACCCCTCCACTTT.

A few counts support this clone. Just one base apart from a much larger clone, this may be a read error. The same CDR3 can be traced to other DNA sequences in this sample. The chain links TRBV6-1 to TRBJ2-1; 10 bases line up with TRBD2. Looked up from germline, CDR1 is MNHNS and CDR2 is SASEGT. This CDR3 region has 17 residues. Trimming removed 1 base from V and 4 bases from J; junction bases left unmatched: 7. The CDR3 spells CASSEGTSGSSYNEQFF. CDR3 bases: TGTGCCAGCAGTGAAGGGACTAGCGGTAGCTCTTACAATGAGCAGTTCTTC.

This clone was recorded at least ten times. The rearrangement links TRBV7-2 to TRBJ1-5, with D unresolved. The CDR3 length is 15 residues. Trimming left V 1 base short and J 1 base short, with 8 bases between. Germline loops: CDR1 SGHTA, CDR2 FQGNSA. The DNA of the CDR3 is TGTGCCAGCAGCTTAGACAGACTGAGCAATCAGCCCCAGCATTTT. It translates to CASSLDRLSNQPQHF.

This clone has ten or more counts. The V gene is TRBV7-2, the J gene TRBJ2-5; no definite D call. The CDR3 spans 12 residues. Germline lookup yields CDR1 SGHTA and CDR2 FQGNSA. Between the trimmed V and J ends, which lost 0 bases and 5 bases, there was a span of 4 bases. Here the CDR3 DNA reads TGTGCCAGCAGCTTAGCAGCGGAGACCCAGTACTTC. Translated: CASSLAAETQYF.

This clone was counted ten times or more. The chain is built from TRBV9 and TRBJ2-1; D unresolved. The V and J ends lost 0 bases and 6 bases respectively, with 7 bases between them. This CDR3 region has 13 residues. Looked up from germline, CDR1 is SGDLS and CDR2 is YYNGEE. In nucleotides, the CDR3 is TGTGCCAGCAGCGTAGTTTCGGGCAATGAGCAGTTCTTC. It codes for CASSVVSGNEQFF.

The sample holds a few counts of this clone. The V and J genes are TRBV27 and TRBJ1-1; D call uncertain. V was pared by 0 bases and J by 3 bases, with 5 bases between. CDR1 and CDR2 (germline): MNHEY, SMNVEV (reference sequence). The CDR3 spans 13 residues. CDR3 coding DNA: TGTGCCAGCAGTTTATCGGTAGACACTGAAGCTTTCTTT. Amino acid sequence: CASSLSVDTEAFF.

This clone occurred a few times. This sequence joins TRBV7-3 and TRBJ2-6, with TRBD1 matching 8 bases. Germline loops: CDR1 SGHTA, CDR2 FQGTGA. The CDR3 contains 17 residues. Germline trimming cut 5 bases from V and 0 bases from J; bases unmatched to any gene: 6. The CDR3 DNA is TGTGCCAGCAGCCGGACAGGGAGCGCCTCTGGGGCCAACGTCCTGACTTTC. Residues: CASSRTGSASGANVLTF.